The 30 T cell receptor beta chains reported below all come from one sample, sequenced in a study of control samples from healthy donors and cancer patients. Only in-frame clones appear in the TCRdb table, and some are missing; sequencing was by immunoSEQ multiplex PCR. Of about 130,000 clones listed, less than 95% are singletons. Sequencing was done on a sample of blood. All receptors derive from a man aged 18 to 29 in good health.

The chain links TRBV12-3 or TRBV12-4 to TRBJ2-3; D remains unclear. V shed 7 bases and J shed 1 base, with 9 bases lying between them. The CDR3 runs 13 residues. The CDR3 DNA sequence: TGTGCCAGCATCCTGGGTGGCACAGATACGCAGTATTTT. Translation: CASILGGTDTQYF.

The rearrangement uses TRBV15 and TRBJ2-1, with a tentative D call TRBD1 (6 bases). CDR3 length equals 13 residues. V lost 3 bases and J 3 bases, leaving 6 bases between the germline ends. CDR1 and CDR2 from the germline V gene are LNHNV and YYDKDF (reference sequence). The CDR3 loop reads CATSRDSYNEQFF. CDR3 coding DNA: TGTGCCACCAGCAGGGACAGCTACAATGAGCAGTTCTTC.

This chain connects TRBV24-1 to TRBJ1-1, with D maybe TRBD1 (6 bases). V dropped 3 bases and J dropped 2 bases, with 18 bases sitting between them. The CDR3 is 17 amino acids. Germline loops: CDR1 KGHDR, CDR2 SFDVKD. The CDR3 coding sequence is TGTGCCACCAGTGATACCACTGGACAGCCTCTTAACACTGAAGCTTTCTTT. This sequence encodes CATSDTTGQPLNTEAFF.

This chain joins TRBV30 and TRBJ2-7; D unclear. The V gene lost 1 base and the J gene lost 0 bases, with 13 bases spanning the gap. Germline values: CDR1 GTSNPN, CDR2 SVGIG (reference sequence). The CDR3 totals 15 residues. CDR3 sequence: CAWSGEGSGSYEQYF. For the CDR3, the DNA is TGTGCCTGGAGTGGGGAAGGCTCCGGCTCCTACGAGCAGTACTTC.

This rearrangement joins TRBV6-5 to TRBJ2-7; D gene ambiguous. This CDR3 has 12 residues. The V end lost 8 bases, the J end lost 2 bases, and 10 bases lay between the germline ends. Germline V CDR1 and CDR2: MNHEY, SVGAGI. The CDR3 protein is CASRHSTYEQYF. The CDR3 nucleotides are TGTGCCAGCCGGCACTCTACCTACGAGCAGTACTTC.

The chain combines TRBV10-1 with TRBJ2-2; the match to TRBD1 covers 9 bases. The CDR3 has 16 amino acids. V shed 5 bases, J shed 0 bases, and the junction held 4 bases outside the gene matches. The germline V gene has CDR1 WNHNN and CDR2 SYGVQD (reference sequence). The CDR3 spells CASSLGQGSNTGELFF. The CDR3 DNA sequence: TGCGCCAGCAGTCTGGGACAGGGCTCGAACACCGGGGAGCTGTTTTTT.

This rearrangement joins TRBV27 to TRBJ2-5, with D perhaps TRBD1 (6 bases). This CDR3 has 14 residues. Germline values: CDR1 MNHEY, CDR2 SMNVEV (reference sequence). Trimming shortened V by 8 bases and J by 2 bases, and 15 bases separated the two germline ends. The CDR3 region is CASRRGSSQETQYF. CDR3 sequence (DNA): TGTGCCAGCCGAAGGGGGTCGTCGCAAGAGACCCAGTACTTC.

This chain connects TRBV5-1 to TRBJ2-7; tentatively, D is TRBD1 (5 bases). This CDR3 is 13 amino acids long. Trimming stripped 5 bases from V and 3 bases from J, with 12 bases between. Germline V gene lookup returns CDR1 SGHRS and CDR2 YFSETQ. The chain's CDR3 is CASRGQTIYEQYF. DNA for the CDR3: TGCGCCAGCAGGGGGCAGACGATCTACGAGCAGTACTTC.

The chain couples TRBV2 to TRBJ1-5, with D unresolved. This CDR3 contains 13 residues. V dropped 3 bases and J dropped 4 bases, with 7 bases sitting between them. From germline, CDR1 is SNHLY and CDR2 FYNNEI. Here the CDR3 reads CASSDQANQPQHF. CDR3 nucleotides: TGTGCCAGCAGTGATCAGGCTAATCAGCCCCAGCATTTT.

CDR3: CAVRQTDGYTF. In DNA, the CDR3 is TGTGCCGTAAGACAGACAGATGGCTACACCTTC. This chain links TRBV6-5 with TRBJ1-2; tentatively, D is TRBD1 (5 bases). The CDR3 length is 11 residues. The germline V gene encodes CDR1 MNHEY and CDR2 SVGAGI. V was trimmed by 11 bases and J by 6 bases, leaving 13 bases between them.

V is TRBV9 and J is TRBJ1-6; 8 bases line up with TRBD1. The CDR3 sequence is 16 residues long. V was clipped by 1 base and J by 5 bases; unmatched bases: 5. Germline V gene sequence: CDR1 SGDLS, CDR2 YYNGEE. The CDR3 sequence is CASSVSTGGNNSPLHF. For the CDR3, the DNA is TGTGCCAGCAGCGTATCCACAGGGGGAAATAATTCACCCCTCCACTTT. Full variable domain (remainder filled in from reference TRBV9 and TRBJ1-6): DSGVTQTPKHLITATGQRVTLRCSPRSGDLSVYWYQQSLDQGLQFLIQYYNGEERAKGNILERFSAQQFPDLHSELNLSSLELGDSALYFCASSVSTGGNNSPLHFGNGTRLTVT.

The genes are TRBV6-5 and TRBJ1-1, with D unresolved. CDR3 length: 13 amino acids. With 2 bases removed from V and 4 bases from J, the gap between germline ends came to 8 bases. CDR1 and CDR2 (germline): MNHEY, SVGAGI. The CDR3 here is CASSYGDATEAFF. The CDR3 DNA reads TGTGCCAGCAGTTACGGGGATGCCACTGAAGCTTTCTTT.

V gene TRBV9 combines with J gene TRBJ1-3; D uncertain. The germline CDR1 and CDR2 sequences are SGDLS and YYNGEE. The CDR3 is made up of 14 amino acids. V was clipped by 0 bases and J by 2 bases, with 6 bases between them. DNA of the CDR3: TGTGCCAGCAGCGTAGGGGCAGCTGGAAACACCATATATTTT. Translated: CASSVGAAGNTIYF.

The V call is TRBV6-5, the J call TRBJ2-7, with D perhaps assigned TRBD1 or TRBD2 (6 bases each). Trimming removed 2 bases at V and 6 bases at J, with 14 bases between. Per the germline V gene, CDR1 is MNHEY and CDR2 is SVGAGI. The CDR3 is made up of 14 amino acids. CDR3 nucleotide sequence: TGTGCCAGCAGTTACGGCCGGGGGCATGGCGAGCAGTACTTC. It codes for CASSYGRGHGEQYF.

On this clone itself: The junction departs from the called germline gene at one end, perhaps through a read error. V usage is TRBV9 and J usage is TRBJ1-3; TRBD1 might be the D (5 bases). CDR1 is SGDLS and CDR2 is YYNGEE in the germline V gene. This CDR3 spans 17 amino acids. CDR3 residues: CASSVEPAGNIGDTIYF. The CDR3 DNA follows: TGTGCCAGCAGCGTAGAGCCGGCAGGGAATATTGGAGACACCATATATTTT.

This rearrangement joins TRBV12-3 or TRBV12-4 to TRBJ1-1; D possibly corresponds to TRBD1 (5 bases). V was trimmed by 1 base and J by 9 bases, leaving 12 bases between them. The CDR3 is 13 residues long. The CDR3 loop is CASSLGAQGKAFF. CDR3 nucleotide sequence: TGTGCCAGCAGTTTAGGGGCCCAGGGAAAAGCTTTCTTT.

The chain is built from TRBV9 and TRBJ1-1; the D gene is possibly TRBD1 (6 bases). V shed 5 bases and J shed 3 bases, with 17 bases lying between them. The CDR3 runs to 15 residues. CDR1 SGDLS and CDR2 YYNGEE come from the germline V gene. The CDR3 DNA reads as TGTGCCAGCAGTTTGGGGGGCGGGGCACACACTGAAGCTTTCTTT. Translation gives CASSLGGGAHTEAFF.

CDR3 in amino acids: CASSHGWGFNEKLFF. DNA of the CDR3: TGTGCCAGCAGCCACGGATGGGGATTTAATGAAAAACTGTTTTTT. This chain links TRBV14 with TRBJ1-4; D ambiguous. Germline V gene data show CDR1 as SGHDN and CDR2 as FVKESK. The CDR3 covers 15 residues. V dropped 3 bases and J dropped 4 bases, with 12 bases sitting between them.

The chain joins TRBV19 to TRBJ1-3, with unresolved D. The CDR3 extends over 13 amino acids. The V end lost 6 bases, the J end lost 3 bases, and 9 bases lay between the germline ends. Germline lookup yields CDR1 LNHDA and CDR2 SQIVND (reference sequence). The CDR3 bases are TGTGCCAGTAGACGTGTTGGTGGAAACACCATATATTTT. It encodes CASRRVGGNTIYF.

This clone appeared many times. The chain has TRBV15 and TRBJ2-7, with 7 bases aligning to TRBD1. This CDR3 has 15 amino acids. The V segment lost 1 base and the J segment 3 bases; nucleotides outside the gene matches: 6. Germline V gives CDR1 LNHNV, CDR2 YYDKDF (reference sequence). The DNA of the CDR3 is TGTGCCACCAGCAGAGCGAAGGGGGCAATCTACGAGCAGTACTTC. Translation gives CATSRAKGAIYEQYF.

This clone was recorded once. The CDR3 DNA reads TGTGCCAGCGCCGACAGGGGTGACAATTCACCCCTCCACTTT. Translated: CASADRGDNSPLHF. The chain recombines TRBV6-5 with TRBJ1-6; 8 positions match TRBD1. CDR1 and CDR2 from the germline V gene are MNHEY and SVGAGI. J gave up 7 bases and V 8 bases, and 7 bases lay outside the gene matches. This CDR3 comprises 14 residues.

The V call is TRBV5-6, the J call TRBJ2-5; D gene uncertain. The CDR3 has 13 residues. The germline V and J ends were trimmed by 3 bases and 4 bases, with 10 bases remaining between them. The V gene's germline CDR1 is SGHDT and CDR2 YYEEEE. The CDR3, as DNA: TGTGCCAGCAGCTGGGCGGACCTAGAGACCCAGTACTTC. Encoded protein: CASSWADLETQYF.

DNA for the CDR3: TGTGCCAGCAGCTTGAATGGGGCAGGCAATCAGCCCCAGCATTTT. Encoded protein: CASSLNGAGNQPQHF. V is TRBV5-4 and J is TRBJ1-5, with D possibly TRBD1 on 5 matching bases. The V end was cut by 1 base, the J end by 2 bases, with 10 bases between. Looked up from germline, CDR1 is SGHNT and CDR2 is YYREEE (reference sequence). The CDR3 covers 15 residues.

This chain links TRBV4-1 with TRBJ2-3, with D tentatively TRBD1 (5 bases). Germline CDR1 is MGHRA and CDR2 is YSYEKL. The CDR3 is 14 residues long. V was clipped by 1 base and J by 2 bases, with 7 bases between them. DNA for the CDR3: TGCGCCAGCAGCCAAGCAGGGTTCACAGATACGCAGTATTTT. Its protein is CASSQAGFTDTQYF.

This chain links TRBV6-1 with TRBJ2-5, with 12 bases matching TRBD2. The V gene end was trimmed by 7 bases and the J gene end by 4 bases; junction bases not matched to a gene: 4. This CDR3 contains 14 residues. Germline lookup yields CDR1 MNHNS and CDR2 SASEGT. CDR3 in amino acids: CASNLAGGGETQYF. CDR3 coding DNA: TGTGCCAGCAACCTAGCGGGGGGGGGAGAGACCCAGTACTTC.

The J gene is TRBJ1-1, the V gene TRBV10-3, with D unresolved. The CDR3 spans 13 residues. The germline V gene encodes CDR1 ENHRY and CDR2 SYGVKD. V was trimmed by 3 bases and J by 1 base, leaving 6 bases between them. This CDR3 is CAISDPANTEAFF. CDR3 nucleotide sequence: TGTGCCATCAGTGACCCCGCGAACACTGAAGCTTTCTTT.

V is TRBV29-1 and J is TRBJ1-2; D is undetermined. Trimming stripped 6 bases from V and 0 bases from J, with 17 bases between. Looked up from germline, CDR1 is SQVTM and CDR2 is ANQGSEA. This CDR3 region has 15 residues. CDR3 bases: TGCAGCGTCGGACGTGAAGGAGGTACTAACTATGGCTACACCTTC. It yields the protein CSVGREGGTNYGYTF.

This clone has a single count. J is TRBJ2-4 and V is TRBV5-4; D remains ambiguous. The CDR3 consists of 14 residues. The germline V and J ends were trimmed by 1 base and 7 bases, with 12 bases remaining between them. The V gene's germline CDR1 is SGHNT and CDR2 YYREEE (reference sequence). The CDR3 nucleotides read TGTGCCAGCAGCTTGCGCGAGCTCGGGAACATTCAGTACTTC. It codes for CASSLRELGNIQYF. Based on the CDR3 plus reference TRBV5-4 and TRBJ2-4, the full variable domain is ETGVTQSPTHLIKTRGQQVTLRCSSQSGHNTVSWYQQALGQGPQFIFQYYREEENGRGNFPPRFSGLQFPNYSSELNVNALELDDSALYLCASSLRELGNIQYFGAGTRLSVL.

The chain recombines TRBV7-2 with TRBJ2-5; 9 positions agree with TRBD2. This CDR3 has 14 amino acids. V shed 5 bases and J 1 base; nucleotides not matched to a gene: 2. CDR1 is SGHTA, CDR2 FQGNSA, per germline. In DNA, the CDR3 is TGTGCCAGCAGCCCGGGACTAGCCCAAGAGACCCAGTACTTC. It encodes CASSPGLAQETQYF. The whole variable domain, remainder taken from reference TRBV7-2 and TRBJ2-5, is GAGVSQSPSNKVTEKGKDVELRCDPISGHTALYWYRQSLGQGLEFLIYFQGNSAPDKSGLPSDRFSAERTGGSVSTLTIQRTQQEDSAVYLCASSPGLAQETQYFGPGTRLLVL.

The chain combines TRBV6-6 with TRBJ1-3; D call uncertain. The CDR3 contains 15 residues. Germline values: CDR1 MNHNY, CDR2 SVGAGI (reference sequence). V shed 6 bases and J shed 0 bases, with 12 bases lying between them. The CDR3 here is CASRNGRGSGNTIYF. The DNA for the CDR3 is TGTGCCAGCAGGAACGGACGGGGCTCTGGAAACACCATATATTTT.